This TCR beta chain was sequenced during a study of blood T cell repertoires in COVID-19. CDR3 size: 11 residues. The germline CDR1 and CDR2 sequences are DFQATT and SNEGSKA (reference sequence). This clone was detected only a few times. Some clones are missing from TCRdb's copy, which holds only in-frame ones; the method was immunoSEQ multiplex PCR. The sample records 85,000 to 120,000 clones, around 90% being singletons. V usage is TRBV20-1 and J usage is TRBJ1-2; the D is unclear. The sequencing sample was made of peripheral blood. The origin of this receptor is a woman aged 45-65 years with COVID-19, enrolled during active disease. The CDR3 DNA reads TGCAGCAGTGGGGAGTCGCATGGCTACACCTTC. Its protein is CSSGESHGYTF.